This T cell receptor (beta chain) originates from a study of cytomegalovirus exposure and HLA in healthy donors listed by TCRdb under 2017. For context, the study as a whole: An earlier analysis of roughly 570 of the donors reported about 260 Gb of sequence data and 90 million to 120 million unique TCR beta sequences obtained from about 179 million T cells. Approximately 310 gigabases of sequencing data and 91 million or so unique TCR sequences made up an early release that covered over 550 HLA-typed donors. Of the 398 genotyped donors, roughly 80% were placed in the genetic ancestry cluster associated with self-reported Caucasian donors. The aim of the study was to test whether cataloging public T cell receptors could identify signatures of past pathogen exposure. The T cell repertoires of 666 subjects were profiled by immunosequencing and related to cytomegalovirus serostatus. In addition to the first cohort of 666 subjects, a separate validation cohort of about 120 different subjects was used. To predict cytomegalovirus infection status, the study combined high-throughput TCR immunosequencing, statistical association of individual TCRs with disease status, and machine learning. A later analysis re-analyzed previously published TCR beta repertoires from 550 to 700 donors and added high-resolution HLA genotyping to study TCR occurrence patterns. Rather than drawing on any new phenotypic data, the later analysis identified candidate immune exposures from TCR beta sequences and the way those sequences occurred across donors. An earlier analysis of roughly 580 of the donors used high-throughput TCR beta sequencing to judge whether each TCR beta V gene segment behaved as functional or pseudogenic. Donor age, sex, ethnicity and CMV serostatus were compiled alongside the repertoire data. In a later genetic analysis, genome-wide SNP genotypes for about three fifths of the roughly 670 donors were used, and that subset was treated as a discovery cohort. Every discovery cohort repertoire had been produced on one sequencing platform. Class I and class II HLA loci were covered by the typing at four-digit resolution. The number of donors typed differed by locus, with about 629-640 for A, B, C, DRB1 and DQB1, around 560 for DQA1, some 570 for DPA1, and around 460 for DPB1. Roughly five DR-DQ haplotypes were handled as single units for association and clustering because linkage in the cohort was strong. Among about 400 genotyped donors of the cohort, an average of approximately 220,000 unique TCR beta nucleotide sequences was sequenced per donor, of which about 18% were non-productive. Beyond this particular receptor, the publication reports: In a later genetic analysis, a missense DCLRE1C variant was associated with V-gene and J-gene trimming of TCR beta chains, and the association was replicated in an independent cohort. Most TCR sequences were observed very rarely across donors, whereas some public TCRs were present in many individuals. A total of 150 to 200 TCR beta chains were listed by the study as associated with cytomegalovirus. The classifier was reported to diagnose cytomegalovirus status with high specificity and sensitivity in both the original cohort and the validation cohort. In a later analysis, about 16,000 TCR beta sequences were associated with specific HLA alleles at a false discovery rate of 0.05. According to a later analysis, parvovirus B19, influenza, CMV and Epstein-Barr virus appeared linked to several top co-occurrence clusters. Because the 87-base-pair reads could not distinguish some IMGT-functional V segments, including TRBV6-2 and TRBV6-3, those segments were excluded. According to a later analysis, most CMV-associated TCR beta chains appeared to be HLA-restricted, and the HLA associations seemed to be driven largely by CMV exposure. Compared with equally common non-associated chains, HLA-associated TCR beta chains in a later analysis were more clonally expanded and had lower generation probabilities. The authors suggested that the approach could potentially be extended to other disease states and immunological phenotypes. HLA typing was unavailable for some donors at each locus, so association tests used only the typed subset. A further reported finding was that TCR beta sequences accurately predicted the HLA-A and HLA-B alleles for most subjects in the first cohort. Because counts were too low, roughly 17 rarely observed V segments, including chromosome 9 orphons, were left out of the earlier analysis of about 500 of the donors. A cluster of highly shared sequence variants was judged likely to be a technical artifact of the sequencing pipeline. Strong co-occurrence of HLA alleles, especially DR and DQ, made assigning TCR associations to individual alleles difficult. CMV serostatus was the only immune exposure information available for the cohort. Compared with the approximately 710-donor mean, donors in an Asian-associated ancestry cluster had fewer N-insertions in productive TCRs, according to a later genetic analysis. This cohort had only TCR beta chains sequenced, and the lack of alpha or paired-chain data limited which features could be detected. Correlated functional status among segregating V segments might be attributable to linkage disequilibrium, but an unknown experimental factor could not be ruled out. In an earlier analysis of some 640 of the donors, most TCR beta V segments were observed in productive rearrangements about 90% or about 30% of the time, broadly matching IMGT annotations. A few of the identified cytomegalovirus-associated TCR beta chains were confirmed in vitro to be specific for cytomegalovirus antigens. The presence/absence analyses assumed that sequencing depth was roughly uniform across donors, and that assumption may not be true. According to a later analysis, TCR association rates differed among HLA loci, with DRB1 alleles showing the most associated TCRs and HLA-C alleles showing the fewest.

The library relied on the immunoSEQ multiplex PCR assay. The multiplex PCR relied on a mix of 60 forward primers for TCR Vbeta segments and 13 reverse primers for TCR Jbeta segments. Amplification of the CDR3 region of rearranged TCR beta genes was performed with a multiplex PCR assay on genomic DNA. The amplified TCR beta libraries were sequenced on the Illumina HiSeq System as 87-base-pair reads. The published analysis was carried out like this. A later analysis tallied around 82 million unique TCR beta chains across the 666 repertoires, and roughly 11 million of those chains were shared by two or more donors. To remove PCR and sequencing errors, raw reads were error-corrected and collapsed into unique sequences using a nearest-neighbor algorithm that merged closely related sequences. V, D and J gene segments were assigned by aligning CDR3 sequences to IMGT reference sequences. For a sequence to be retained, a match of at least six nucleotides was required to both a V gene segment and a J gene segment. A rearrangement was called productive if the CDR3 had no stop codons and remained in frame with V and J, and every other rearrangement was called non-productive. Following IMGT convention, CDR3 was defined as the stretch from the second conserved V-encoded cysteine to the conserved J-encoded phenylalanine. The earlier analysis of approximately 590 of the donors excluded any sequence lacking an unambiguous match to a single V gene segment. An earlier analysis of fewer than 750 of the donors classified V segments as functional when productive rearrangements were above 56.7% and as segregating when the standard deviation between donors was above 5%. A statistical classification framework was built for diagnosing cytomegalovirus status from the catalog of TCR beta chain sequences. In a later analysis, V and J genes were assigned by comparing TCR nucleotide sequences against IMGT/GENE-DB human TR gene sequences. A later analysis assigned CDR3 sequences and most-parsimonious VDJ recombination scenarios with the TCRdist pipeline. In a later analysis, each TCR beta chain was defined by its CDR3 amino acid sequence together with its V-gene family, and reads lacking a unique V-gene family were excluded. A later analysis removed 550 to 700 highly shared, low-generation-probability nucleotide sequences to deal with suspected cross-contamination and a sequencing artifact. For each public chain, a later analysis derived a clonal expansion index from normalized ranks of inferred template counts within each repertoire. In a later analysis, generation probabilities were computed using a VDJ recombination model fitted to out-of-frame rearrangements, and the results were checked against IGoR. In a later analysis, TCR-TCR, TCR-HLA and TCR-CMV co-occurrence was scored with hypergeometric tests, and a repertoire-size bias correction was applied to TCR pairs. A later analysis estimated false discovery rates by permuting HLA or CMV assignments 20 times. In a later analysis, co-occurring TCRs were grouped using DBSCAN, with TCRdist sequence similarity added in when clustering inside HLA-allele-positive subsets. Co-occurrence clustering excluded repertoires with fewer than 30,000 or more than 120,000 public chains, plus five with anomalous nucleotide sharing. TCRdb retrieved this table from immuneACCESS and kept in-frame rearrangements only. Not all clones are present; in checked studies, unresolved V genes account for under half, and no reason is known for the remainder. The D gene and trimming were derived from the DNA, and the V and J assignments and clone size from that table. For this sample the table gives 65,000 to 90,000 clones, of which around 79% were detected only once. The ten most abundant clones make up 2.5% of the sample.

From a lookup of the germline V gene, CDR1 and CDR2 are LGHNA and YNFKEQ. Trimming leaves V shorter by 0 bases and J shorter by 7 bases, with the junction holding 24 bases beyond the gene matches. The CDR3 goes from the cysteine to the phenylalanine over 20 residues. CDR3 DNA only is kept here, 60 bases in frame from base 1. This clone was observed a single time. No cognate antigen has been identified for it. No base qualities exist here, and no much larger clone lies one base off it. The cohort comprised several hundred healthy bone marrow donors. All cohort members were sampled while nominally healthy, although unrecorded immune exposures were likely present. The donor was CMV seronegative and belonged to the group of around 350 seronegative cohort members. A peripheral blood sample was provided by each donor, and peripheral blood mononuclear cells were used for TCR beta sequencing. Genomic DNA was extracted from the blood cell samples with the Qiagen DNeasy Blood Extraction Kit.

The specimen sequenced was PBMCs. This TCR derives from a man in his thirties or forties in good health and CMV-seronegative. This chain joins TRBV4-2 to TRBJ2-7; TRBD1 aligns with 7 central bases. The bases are TGTGCCAGCAGCCAAGATCGCGTCTTGGACTCCGGGACAGCGGCCCTGGAGCAGTACTTC. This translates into CASSQDRVLDSGTAALEQYF.